This TCR beta chain was recorded in a study of cytomegalovirus exposure and HLA in healthy donors. Study-level results: In a later analysis, across HLA loci, associated TCR counts were highest for DRB1, lowest for HLA-C.

13 Jbeta primers and 60 Vbeta primers were used for the PCR. Assay: immunoSEQ multiplex PCR; the TCRdb copy retains only in-frame clones and omits some. Of 110,000 or so clones listed, over 65% are singletons. Regarding this clone: The antigen is undetermined.

The origin of this receptor is a woman in her 30s in good health and CMV-seropositive. The sequencing sample was made of PBMCs.

The CDR3 DNA follows: TGCGCCAGCAGCCAAGTACAGGGGAGAGACACCGGGGAGCTGTTTTTT. As protein: CASSQVQGRDTGELFF. The V and J genes are TRBV5-1 and TRBJ2-2, with 7 bases identical to TRBD1. Germline values: CDR1 SGHRS, CDR2 YFSETQ. The V segment lost 4 bases and the J segment 3 bases; nucleotides outside the gene matches: 9. This CDR3 contains 16 residues.